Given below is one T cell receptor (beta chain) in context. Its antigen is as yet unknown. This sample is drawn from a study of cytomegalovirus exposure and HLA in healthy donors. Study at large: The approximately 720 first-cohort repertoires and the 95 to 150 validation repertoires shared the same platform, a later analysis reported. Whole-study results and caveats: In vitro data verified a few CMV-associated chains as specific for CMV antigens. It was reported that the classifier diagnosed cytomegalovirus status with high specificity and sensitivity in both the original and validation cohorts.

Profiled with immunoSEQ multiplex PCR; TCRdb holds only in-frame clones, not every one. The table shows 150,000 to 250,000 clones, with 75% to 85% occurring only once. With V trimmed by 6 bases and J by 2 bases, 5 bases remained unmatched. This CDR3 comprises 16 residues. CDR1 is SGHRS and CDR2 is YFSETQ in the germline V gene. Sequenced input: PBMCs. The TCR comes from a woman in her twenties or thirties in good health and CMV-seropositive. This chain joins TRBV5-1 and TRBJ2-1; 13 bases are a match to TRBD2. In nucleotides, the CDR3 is TGCGCCAGCAAGGTGACTAGCGGGAGGACCTACAATGAGCAGTTCTTC. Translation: CASKVTSGRTYNEQFF.